This T cell receptor (beta chain) originates from a study of T-cell reconstitution after alpha-beta-depleted transplantation in children. Study results and caveats: By one year post-transplant, T-cell counts and diversity largely arose from T cells that were newly produced.

Preparation of the TCRbeta library used unique molecular identifiers. From the PCR reads, TCRdb called clonotypes with MiXCR, one entry per CDR3 protein. The table lists about 460,000 distinct CDR3 sequences, about 10% of them singletons, with about 2% in the top ten. This clonotype was counted at least ten times. Its antigen is still unknown. Sequencing was performed on PBMCs, taken before TCRalphabeta/CD19-depleted stem cell transplant. This TCR derives from a child younger than 10 with inherited bone marrow failure, due to receive a stem cell transplant.

In DNA, the CDR3 is TGTGCCAGCGCTTTTCGGGGCGGGATCCCCTACGAGCAGTACTTC. Amino acid sequence: CASAFRGGIPYEQYF. The chain links TRBV27 to TRBJ2-7, with D maybe TRBD2 (6 bases). The CDR3 consists of 15 residues. V was shortened by 8 bases and J by 2 bases, with 19 bases between the two germline ends. Germline CDR1 and CDR2: MNHEY and SMNVEV (reference sequence).